Below, 15 T cell receptor beta chains from the same sample are listed, as sequenced in a study of blood T cells in healthy people across ages. Using a J-beta primer mix together with a sample-barcoded 5' primer, a second PCR was run for roughly 7 to 12 cycles. TCRdb analysed the 5' RACE reads with MiXCR anew, one entry per CDR3 protein. The sample lists fewer than 1.5 million distinct CDR3 sequences; roughly 40% were seen once. Sequenced: blood. The receptors were sampled from a woman in her late teens or twenties in good health.

The chain carries TRBV5-1 and TRBJ2-3; D is possibly TRBD1 or TRBD2 (5 bases each). Germline CDR1 reads SGHRS; CDR2 reads YFSETQ. The CDR3 spans 16 residues. Trimming removed 3 bases from V and 2 bases from J, with 16 bases in between. CDR3 residues: CASSSKSGTNTDTQYF. The CDR3, as DNA: TGCGCCAGCAGCTCTAAATCCGGGACCAACACAGATACGCAGTATTTT.

The chain uses TRBV3-1 and TRBJ2-5; 7 positions agree with TRBD2. V shed 8 bases, J shed 1 base, and the junction held 10 bases outside the gene matches. Germline CDR1 and CDR2: LGHDT and YNNKEL (reference sequence). The CDR3 covers 15 residues. In DNA, the CDR3 is TGTGCCAGCGTTAGGGGACTAACTCCCCAAGAGACCCAGTACTTC. Amino acids: CASVRGLTPQETQYF.

This clonotype was found a few times. The rearrangement joins TRBV20-1 to TRBJ2-7, with 8 bases identical to TRBD2. V shed 3 bases, J shed 3 bases, and the junction held 4 bases outside the gene matches. Germline assignment: CDR1 DFQATT and CDR2 SNEGSKA (reference sequence). The CDR3 is made up of 13 amino acids. The CDR3 DNA reads TGCAGTGCTAGGGGGCGGGAGGACTACGAGCAGTACTTC. The encoded protein is CSARGREDYEQYF.

Many counts were recorded for this clonotype. The rearrangement uses TRBV6-2 or TRBV6-3 and TRBJ2-7, with D uncertain. CDR3 size: 16 residues. Looked up from germline, CDR1 is MNHEY and CDR2 is SVGEGT. The ends were cut back, 0 bases at V and 5 bases at J, with 17 bases in the middle. The CDR3 DNA follows: TGTGCCAGCAGTTACTCCTTACACACCCTCGACGACGAGCAGTACTTC. Translating it yields CASSYSLHTLDDEQYF.

In its sample, this clonotype was seen a few times. V is TRBV20-1 and J is TRBJ1-2; no clear D gene. This CDR3 region has 13 residues. Trimming took 6 bases from V and 3 from J, leaving 14 bases between them. Germline V gene sequence: CDR1 DFQATT, CDR2 SNEGSKA (reference sequence). In nucleotides, the CDR3 is TGCAGTGCCCGAAACATCGGGGACTATGGCTACACCTTC. Its translation: CSARNIGDYGYTF.

The J gene is TRBJ1-2, the V gene TRBV4-1; 8 nucleotides agree with TRBD1. Germline V gene sequence: CDR1 MGHRA, CDR2 YSYEKL. This CDR3 is 18 amino acids long. The V and J ends lost 0 bases and 4 bases, in that order; junction bases with no gene match: 13. CDR3: CASSQDGSRGLTSYGYTF. As DNA, the CDR3 is TGCGCCAGCAGCCAAGATGGTTCCAGGGGGCTTACTAGCTATGGCTACACCTTC.

This chain links TRBV15 with TRBJ2-2; D ambiguous. The ends were cut back, 4 bases at V and 7 bases at J, with 7 bases in the middle. Germline-derived CDR1 and CDR2 are LNHNV and YYDKDF (reference sequence). CDR3 length: 12 amino acids. CDR3 in DNA: TGTGCCACCAGCACCACCAGCGGGGAGCTGTTTTTT. It specifies CATSTTSGELFF.

A word on this clonotype: Its ends do not fully match the called genes, so a read error is possible. The chain employs TRBV4-1 and TRBJ2-7; tentative D call: TRBD2 (5 bases). The germline V gene has CDR1 MGHRA and CDR2 YSYEKL. The CDR3 runs 15 residues. The CDR3 here is CANSQEPRTSHEQYF. CDR3 nucleotide sequence: TGCGCCAACAGCCAAGAACCCCGGACTTCCCACGAGCAGTACTTC.

To note about this clonotype: The missing conserved phenylalanine or tryptophan at the end of this CDR3 makes a read error likely. This chain uses TRBV10-3 with TRBJ2-1; 10 nucleotides line up with TRBD2. CDR1 and CDR2 (germline): ENHRY, SYGVKD. The CDR3 covers 15 residues. The V segment lost 6 bases and the J segment 3 bases; nucleotides outside the gene matches: 5. The CDR3 DNA follows: TGTGCCATCAGCAGAGCGGGGGGGGACTACAATGAGCAGTTCGTC. Its protein product is CAISRAGGDYNEQFV.

V and J are TRBV12-3 or TRBV12-4 and TRBJ2-7; possible D gene TRBD1, 6 bases. CDR3 length equals 16 residues. V lost 8 bases and J 3 bases, leaving 23 bases between the germline ends. In nucleotides, the CDR3 is TGTGCCAGCCGCCTAGAGGGGACAAGAAACTTCTACGAGCAGTACTTC. As protein: CASRLEGTRNFYEQYF.

The chain combines TRBV2 with TRBJ1-2, with D uncertain. The CDR3 spans 16 residues. Germline V gives CDR1 SNHLY, CDR2 FYNNEI. V shed 3 bases and J shed 7 bases, with 21 bases lying between them. CDR3 sequence reads: CASSEQRTDFPGGYTF. The CDR3 region has the DNA TGTGCCAGCAGTGAGCAGCGGACGGATTTTCCGGGTGGCTACACCTTC.

This clonotype occurred many times. The chain is built from TRBV12-3 or TRBV12-4 and TRBJ1-2; 8 nucleotides agree with TRBD1. This CDR3 is 13 amino acids long. J gave up 5 bases and V 8 bases, and 7 bases lay outside the gene matches. CDR3 DNA sequence: TGTGCCAGCTCCCAGGGGGCCGGTTATGGCTACACCTTC. Protein: CASSQGAGYGYTF.

This clonotype was seen a handful of times. The gene calls are TRBV6-6 and TRBJ1-2; a possible D gene is TRBD1 (6 bases). The V and J ends lost 4 bases and 4 bases respectively, with 16 bases between them. Germline loops: CDR1 MNHNY, CDR2 SVGAGI (reference sequence). This CDR3 contains 15 residues. CDR3 loop: CASSLQGGPSYGYTF. The CDR3 DNA reads TGTGCCAGCAGTTTACAGGGTGGCCCAAGCTATGGCTACACCTTC.

This chain joins TRBV27 and TRBJ1-1, with D possibly TRBD1 on 5 matching bases. This CDR3 is 14 amino acids long. Trimming cost V 5 bases and J 11 bases, with 21 bases left between them. The germline V gene has CDR1 MNHEY and CDR2 SMNVEV (reference sequence). CDR3 protein: CASSLSGTLNLAFF. The CDR3 DNA follows: TGTGCCAGCAGTCTCTCAGGGACCTTGAATCTCGCTTTCTTT.

In this sample, this clonotype turned up once. The V call is TRBV20-1, the J call TRBJ2-7; D is ambiguous. The V end was cut by 6 bases, the J end by 4 bases, with 16 bases between. Germline values: CDR1 DFQATT, CDR2 SNEGSKA (reference sequence). The CDR3 sequence is 13 residues long. CDR3 region: CSANDASSYEQYF. The CDR3 nucleotides are TGCAGTGCGAATGACGCCTCTTCGTACGAGCAGTACTTC.